This note documents a single T cell receptor (beta chain) sequence. Its specificity is unknown. Germline V gives CDR1 SQVTM, CDR2 ANQGSEA. The CDR3 contains 12 residues. The trim removed 7 bases at V and 3 bases at J, leaving 5 bases unmatched. Generated by immunoSEQ multiplex PCR, the TCRdb table keeps only in-frame clones and is missing some. The table records approximately 1,500,000 clones, 95% to 97% of them present only once. These data originate in a study of shared clonotypes between healthy human individuals. Looking at the study overall: Donor ages ranged 18 to 49 years: a couple of women, a few men. Researchers assigned three CD4 naive, three CD4 memory, two CD8 naive and one CD8 memory plate to each donor. Findings and caveats of the study: There were few donors, and this limited the genetic and exposure-history diversity represented. Four donors held 4.5% to 5% of naive CD4 clonotypes in common.

This receptor was identified in a man aged 30 to 39 in good health. Sample: naive CD4+ T cells sorted from blood. Subset of the sample: CD45RA+ positively selected. This rearrangement joins TRBV29-1 to TRBJ1-2, with 7 bases that match TRBD1. CDR3 in DNA: TGCAGCGCCAAAACAGGGGACTATGGCTACACCTTC. This translates into CSAKTGDYGYTF.